The 27 T cell receptor beta chains below all came from one sample that was sequenced in a study of blood T cell repertoires in COVID-19. Here immunoSEQ multiplex PCR was the method, and the copy in TCRdb shows in-frame clones only, minus some. Of 200,000 to 300,000 clones in the sample, around four fifths were seen once. The sample comprised peripheral blood. The receptors here all came from a man in his 60s with acute or convalescent COVID-19.

The chain joins TRBV7-9 to TRBJ1-3, with 7 bases lining up with TRBD1. The junction had 7 bases not matched to a gene; V was cut back by 11 bases and J by 0 bases. Per germline, CDR1 SEHNR and CDR2 FQNEAQ (reference sequence). The CDR3 sequence is 14 residues long. The CDR3 DNA reads TGTGCCGGGTCGGGACAGACCTCTGGAAACACCATATATTTT. Residues: CAGSGQTSGNTIYF.

The CDR3 DNA reads TGTGCCAGCAGCCAAGACGGGGGGCTCTCACCCCTCCACTTT. Translated: CASSQDGGLSPLHF. This rearrangement joins TRBV7-9 to TRBJ1-6; weak D call: TRBD1 (6 bases). The germline CDR1 and CDR2 sequences are SEHNR and FQNEAQ (reference sequence). Trimming removed 5 bases at V and 10 bases at J, with 15 bases between. This CDR3 has 14 residues.

This clone has a handful of counts. CDR3: CASSRWTGGMNTEAFF. The CDR3 nucleotides read TGCGCCAGCAGCCGTTGGACAGGAGGAATGAACACTGAAGCTTTCTTT. The rearrangement links TRBV5-1 to TRBJ1-1, with 7 bases that match TRBD1. From germline, CDR1 is SGHRS and CDR2 YFSETQ. The trim removed 4 bases at V and 0 bases at J, leaving 9 bases unmatched. CDR3 length equals 16 residues.

J is TRBJ2-3 and V is TRBV6-5; TRBD2 matches 7 bases. The V gene's germline CDR1 is MNHEY and CDR2 SVGAGI. The CDR3 runs 16 residues. The ends lost 0 bases at V and 3 bases at J; junction bases unmatched: 6. CDR3 DNA: TGTGCCAGCAGTTACTCGGGGGGGAGGGATACAGATACGCAGTATTTT. It translates to CASSYSGGRDTDTQYF.

This sequence joins TRBV5-4 and TRBJ2-1; D is perhaps TRBD2 (6 bases). The CDR3 contains 15 residues. Germline CDR1 is SGHNT and CDR2 is YYREEE (reference sequence). V was shortened by 0 bases and J by 1 base, with 8 bases between the two germline ends. CDR3 amino acids: CASSLVGGSYNEQFF. DNA for the CDR3: TGTGCCAGCAGCTTGGTGGGGGGATCCTACAATGAGCAGTTCTTC. The full variable domain, rest sourced from reference TRBV5-4 and TRBJ2-1, is ETGVTQSPTHLIKTRGQQVTLRCSSQSGHNTVSWYQQALGQGPQFIFQYYREEENGRGNFPPRFSGLQFPNYSSELNVNALELDDSALYLCASSLVGGSYNEQFFGPGTRLTVL.

The chain links TRBV7-8 to TRBJ2-1, with 10 nucleotides matching TRBD2. This CDR3 has 15 residues. The junction had 10 bases not matched to a gene; V was cut back by 4 bases and J by 10 bases. Germline V gene lookup returns CDR1 SGHVS and CDR2 FQNEAQ. CDR3 residues: CASSSLGLAEGEQFF. The CDR3 DNA sequence: TGTGCCAGCAGCTCACTCGGACTAGCGGAAGGAGAGCAGTTCTTC.

This clone was observed once. The CDR3 loop is CATSGLGAGELFF. The CDR3 coding sequence is TGTGCCACCAGTGGTCTAGGTGCCGGGGAGCTGTTTTTT. The rearrangement joins TRBV24-1 to TRBJ2-2; D gene unclear. Germline V CDR1 and CDR2: KGHDR, SFDVKD. The CDR3 runs 13 residues. Trimming cost V 5 bases and J 6 bases, with 9 bases left between them.

This clone was counted only a few times. The rearrangement uses TRBV3-1 (or the pseudogene TRBV3-2) and TRBJ1-2; maybe TRBD1 (5 bases). This CDR3 contains 14 residues. Deletions cut 1 base from V and 6 bases from J, with 12 bases between. Per germline, CDR1 LGHDT and CDR2 YNNKEL (reference sequence). The CDR3: CASSQGGRVDGYTF. In DNA form, the CDR3 reads TGTGCCAGCAGCCAAGGAGGCAGGGTGGATGGCTACACCTTC.

CDR3 coding DNA: TGTGCCAGCTCATCTACTAGCGGGAGGACGAATGAGCAGTTCTTC. This encodes CASSSTSGRTNEQFF. The V gene is TRBV18, the J gene TRBJ2-1; 12 nucleotides match TRBD2. Germline-derived CDR1 and CDR2 are KGHSH and LQKENI. The CDR3 covers 15 residues. V lost 5 bases, J lost 7 bases, and 6 bases stayed unmatched. The full variable domain, completed using reference TRBV18 and TRBJ2-1, is NAGVMQNPRHLVRRRGQEARLRCSPMKGHSHVYWYRQLPEEGLKFMVYLQKENIIDESGMPKERFSAEFPKEGPSILRIQQVVRGDSAAYFCASSSTSGRTNEQFFGPGTRLTVL.

The chain has TRBV11-1 and TRBJ1-4; tentatively, D is TRBD1 (5 bases). The V gene lost 3 bases and the J gene lost 2 bases, with 7 bases spanning the gap. Germline lookup yields CDR1 SGHAT and CDR2 FQDESV (reference sequence). The CDR3 totals 14 residues. CDR3 in amino acids: CASSLTDTNEKLFF. In DNA form, the CDR3 reads TGTGCCAGCAGCTTGACAGACACTAATGAAAAACTGTTTTTT.

V usage is TRBV2 and J usage is TRBJ1-2; 7 bases are shared with TRBD1. The germline CDR1 and CDR2 sequences are SNHLY and FYNNEI. This CDR3 region has 15 residues. Trimming cost V 0 bases and J 6 bases; bases outside gene matches: 7. CDR3 protein: CASSEASRGPDGYTF. In DNA form, the CDR3 reads TGTGCCAGCAGTGAAGCCTCAAGGGGGCCGGATGGCTACACCTTC.

This chain joins TRBV7-2 and TRBJ2-7; 13 bases are shared with TRBD2. The J segment lost 2 bases and the V segment lost 1 base, leaving 2 bases of the junction unmatched. Germline CDR1 and CDR2: SGHTA and FQGNSA. CDR3 length: 16 amino acids. The CDR3, as DNA: TGTGCCAGCAGCTTAGGACTAGCGGGAGGCGCCTACGAGCAGTACTTC. Protein: CASSLGLAGGAYEQYF.

The gene calls are TRBV6-5 and TRBJ2-5, with 8 bases lining up with TRBD1. CDR3 length: 13 residues. The junction had 5 bases not matched to a gene; V was cut back by 6 bases and J by 5 bases. Germline V gene sequence: CDR1 MNHEY, CDR2 SVGAGI. CDR3 region: CASSVRGRETQYF. The CDR3 coding sequence is TGTGCCAGCAGCGTCAGGGGGCGCGAGACCCAGTACTTC.

In regard to this clone: Other DNA sequences in this specimen translate into the identical CDR3. V gene TRBV4-3 combines with J gene TRBJ2-1; maybe TRBD2 (6 bases). CDR1 LGHNA and CDR2 YSLEER come from the germline V gene. The CDR3 consists of 17 residues. V was pared by 1 base and J by 0 bases, with 13 bases between. DNA for the CDR3: TGCGCCAGCAGCCAAGCCCGGGACTCCAGCTCCTACAATGAGCAGTTCTTC. It yields the protein CASSQARDSSSYNEQFF.

This clone was seen a single time. This chain links TRBV18 with TRBJ1-5; TRBD1 might be the D (5 bases). Germline CDR1 KGHSH, CDR2 LQKENI. The CDR3 runs to 16 residues. Trimming took off 2 bases at V and 0 bases at J, with 11 bases between the two ends. CDR3 sequence reads: CASSPGGLHSNQPQHF. As DNA, the CDR3 is TGTGCCAGCTCACCAGGGGGACTGCATAGCAATCAGCCCCAGCATTTT.

The rearrangement links TRBV5-6 to TRBJ1-2; 7 bases match TRBD1. Germline V gene sequence: CDR1 SGHDT, CDR2 YYEEEE. This CDR3 contains 13 residues. V was pared by 5 bases and J by 2 bases, with 3 bases of the junction left unmatched. CDR3 residues: CASRPQGNYGYTF. The CDR3 DNA reads as TGTGCCAGCAGGCCACAGGGGAACTATGGCTACACCTTC.

The genes are TRBV2 and TRBJ2-5; D may be TRBD2 (6 bases). Germline loops: CDR1 SNHLY, CDR2 FYNNEI. The ends were cut back, 5 bases at V and 1 base at J, with 14 bases in the middle. The CDR3 spans 15 residues. The DNA of the CDR3 is TGTGCCAGCAGTCCACGGGGACTTCCCCAAGAGACCCAGTACTTC. Translating gives CASSPRGLPQETQYF.

The chain combines TRBV1 with TRBJ2-2; the DNA was not compared with TRBD2, the D call given in the table. TRBV1 constitutes a pseudogene. This CDR3 has 16 amino acids. Here the CDR3 reads CTSGLLAGGCTGELFF. CDR3 sequence (DNA): TGCACCAGCGGACTACTAGCGGGGGGCTGCACCGGGGAGCTGTTTTTT.

V is TRBV25-1 and J is TRBJ1-2; D call uncertain. Germline CDR1 is MGHDK and CDR2 is SYGVNS. V was cut by 2 bases and J by 8 bases, with 15 bases left in between. The CDR3 length is 14 residues. The CDR3 reads CASSEPRAMYGYTF. The CDR3 DNA reads as TGTGCCAGCAGTGAACCGAGAGCGATGTACGGCTACACCTTC.

This chain links TRBV5-1 with TRBJ2-1, with 7 bases lining up with TRBD1. V shed 0 bases, J shed 2 bases, and the junction held 2 bases outside the gene matches. The germline CDR1 and CDR2 sequences are SGHRS and YFSETQ. CDR3 length: 15 amino acids. The CDR3 sequence is CASSLAQGAYNEQFF. CDR3 bases: TGCGCCAGCAGCTTGGCTCAGGGGGCCTACAATGAGCAGTTCTTC.

This clone has only a few counts. CDR3 in DNA: TGTGCCAGCAGCTCATACACAGGCTATGGCTACACCTTC. Protein: CASSSYTGYGYTF. The chain couples TRBV9 to TRBJ1-2; the D gene is possibly TRBD1 (5 bases). CDR1 SGDLS and CDR2 YYNGEE come from the germline V gene. The ends were cut back, 4 bases at V and 4 bases at J, with 11 bases in the middle. The CDR3 covers 13 residues.

The rearrangement uses TRBV11-2 and TRBJ2-7; 11 positions agree with TRBD2. V was clipped by 5 bases and J by 2 bases; unmatched bases: 2. The CDR3 consists of 14 residues. CDR1 and CDR2 (germline): SGHAT, FQNNGV. CDR3 sequence: CASSVSGGAYEQYF. Here the CDR3 DNA reads TGTGCCAGCAGCGTTAGCGGGGGGGCCTACGAGCAGTACTTC.

This chain links TRBV3-1 (or the pseudogene TRBV3-2) with TRBJ2-3; TRBD2 agrees at 7 bases. CDR3 size: 14 residues. The junction had 10 bases not matched to a gene; V was cut back by 8 bases and J by 5 bases. Looked up from germline, CDR1 is LGHDT and CDR2 is YNNKEL (reference sequence). The CDR3 loop is CASPEGGRGDTQYF. CDR3 sequence (DNA): TGTGCCAGCCCCGAGGGCGGGAGAGGAGATACGCAGTATTTT.

The table lists this clone with a few counts. The CDR3: CALRGDPGRELFF. CDR3 in DNA: TGTGCCCTTCGGGGGGACCCGGGGCGGGAGCTGTTTTTT. This rearrangement joins TRBV10-3 to TRBJ2-2; TRBD2 aligns across 7 bases. The CDR3 contains 13 residues. In germline, CDR1 is ENHRY, CDR2 SYGVKD. The V segment lost 11 bases and the J segment 9 bases; nucleotides outside the gene matches: 12.

J is TRBJ2-3 and V is TRBV7-2, with D perhaps TRBD2 (6 bases). The CDR3 sequence is 11 residues long. Germline CDR1 reads SGHTA; CDR2 reads FQGNSA. V lost 3 bases and J lost 10, with 8 bases in between. This chain's CDR3 is CASSFGTPQYF. CDR3 DNA sequence: TGTGCCAGCAGCTTCGGGACTCCGCAGTATTTT.

This clone occurred a few times. CDR3 nucleotide sequence: TGTGCCAGCAGCCTACCTCCGGGGACAGGGGGCCAGGTCGGGGAGCTGTTTTTT. Amino acids: CASSLPPGTGGQVGELFF. The gene calls are TRBV7-9 and TRBJ2-2, with TRBD1 matching over 12 bases. The V gene's germline CDR1 is SEHNR and CDR2 FQNEAQ (reference sequence). V was pared by 5 bases and J by 7 bases, with 14 bases of the junction left unmatched. The CDR3 runs to 18 residues. Supplemented by reference TRBV7-9 and TRBJ2-2, the full variable domain reads DTGVSQNPRHKITKRGQNVTFRCDPISEHNRLYWYRQTLGQGPEFLTYFQNEAQLEKSRLLSDRFSAERPKGSFSTLEIQRTEQGDSAMYLCASSLPPGTGGQVGELFFGEGSRLTVL.

This sequence joins TRBV5-4 and TRBJ2-5, with D perhaps TRBD2 (7 bases). Per germline, CDR1 SGHNT and CDR2 YYREEE (reference sequence). V lost 5 bases to trimming and J lost 5 bases, with 16 bases between them. The CDR3 spans 14 residues. CDR3 DNA sequence: TGTGCCAGCAGACTAGGGGGGGCTAGGGAGACCCAGTACTTC. It translates to CASRLGGARETQYF.